One TCR beta chain is described in this entry. Its cognate antigen is unknown. These data come from a study of a mutant IDH1 vaccine in newly diagnosed glioma. Study-wide background: The patients received vaccinations eight times, in weeks 1, 3, 5, 7, 11, 15, 19 and 23. Radiotherapy, temozolomide, or both had been given previously, and both were given to most. The study started vaccination 4-6 weeks after radiotherapy alone, or with temozolomide cycles.

The germline V gene has CDR1 LNHNV and CDR2 YYDKDF (reference sequence). After removal of 8 bases from V and 6 bases from J, the junction contained 4 bases not matched to a gene. The CDR3 length is 12 residues. Only in-frame clones appear in the TCRdb table, and some are missing; sequencing was by immunoSEQ multiplex PCR. This sample has 75,000 to 80,000 clones; 75% to 95% occur once, and the top ten carry more than 0.5%. As for time point: week 5, during vaccination. Topical imiquimod was applied with each vaccine dose, which held 300 ug of mutant IDH1 20-mer peptide. This sequence joins TRBV15 and TRBJ1-2; 9 bases align to TRBD1. The TCR comes from a woman aged 45-60 years with glioma. Material: PBMCs, obtained from a glioma patient whose treatment included an IDH1 peptide vaccine. The CDR3 DNA is TGTGCCACCCCCGGGACAGGGAATGGCTACACCTTC. Translating it yields CATPGTGNGYTF. Full variable domain (outside the CDR3, taken from reference TRBV15 and TRBJ1-2): DAMVIQNPRYQVTQFGKPVTLSCSQTLNHNVMYWYQQKSSQAPKLLFHYYDKDFNNEADTPDNFQSRRPNTSFCFLDIRSPGLGDTAMYLCATPGTGNGYTFGSGTRLTVV.